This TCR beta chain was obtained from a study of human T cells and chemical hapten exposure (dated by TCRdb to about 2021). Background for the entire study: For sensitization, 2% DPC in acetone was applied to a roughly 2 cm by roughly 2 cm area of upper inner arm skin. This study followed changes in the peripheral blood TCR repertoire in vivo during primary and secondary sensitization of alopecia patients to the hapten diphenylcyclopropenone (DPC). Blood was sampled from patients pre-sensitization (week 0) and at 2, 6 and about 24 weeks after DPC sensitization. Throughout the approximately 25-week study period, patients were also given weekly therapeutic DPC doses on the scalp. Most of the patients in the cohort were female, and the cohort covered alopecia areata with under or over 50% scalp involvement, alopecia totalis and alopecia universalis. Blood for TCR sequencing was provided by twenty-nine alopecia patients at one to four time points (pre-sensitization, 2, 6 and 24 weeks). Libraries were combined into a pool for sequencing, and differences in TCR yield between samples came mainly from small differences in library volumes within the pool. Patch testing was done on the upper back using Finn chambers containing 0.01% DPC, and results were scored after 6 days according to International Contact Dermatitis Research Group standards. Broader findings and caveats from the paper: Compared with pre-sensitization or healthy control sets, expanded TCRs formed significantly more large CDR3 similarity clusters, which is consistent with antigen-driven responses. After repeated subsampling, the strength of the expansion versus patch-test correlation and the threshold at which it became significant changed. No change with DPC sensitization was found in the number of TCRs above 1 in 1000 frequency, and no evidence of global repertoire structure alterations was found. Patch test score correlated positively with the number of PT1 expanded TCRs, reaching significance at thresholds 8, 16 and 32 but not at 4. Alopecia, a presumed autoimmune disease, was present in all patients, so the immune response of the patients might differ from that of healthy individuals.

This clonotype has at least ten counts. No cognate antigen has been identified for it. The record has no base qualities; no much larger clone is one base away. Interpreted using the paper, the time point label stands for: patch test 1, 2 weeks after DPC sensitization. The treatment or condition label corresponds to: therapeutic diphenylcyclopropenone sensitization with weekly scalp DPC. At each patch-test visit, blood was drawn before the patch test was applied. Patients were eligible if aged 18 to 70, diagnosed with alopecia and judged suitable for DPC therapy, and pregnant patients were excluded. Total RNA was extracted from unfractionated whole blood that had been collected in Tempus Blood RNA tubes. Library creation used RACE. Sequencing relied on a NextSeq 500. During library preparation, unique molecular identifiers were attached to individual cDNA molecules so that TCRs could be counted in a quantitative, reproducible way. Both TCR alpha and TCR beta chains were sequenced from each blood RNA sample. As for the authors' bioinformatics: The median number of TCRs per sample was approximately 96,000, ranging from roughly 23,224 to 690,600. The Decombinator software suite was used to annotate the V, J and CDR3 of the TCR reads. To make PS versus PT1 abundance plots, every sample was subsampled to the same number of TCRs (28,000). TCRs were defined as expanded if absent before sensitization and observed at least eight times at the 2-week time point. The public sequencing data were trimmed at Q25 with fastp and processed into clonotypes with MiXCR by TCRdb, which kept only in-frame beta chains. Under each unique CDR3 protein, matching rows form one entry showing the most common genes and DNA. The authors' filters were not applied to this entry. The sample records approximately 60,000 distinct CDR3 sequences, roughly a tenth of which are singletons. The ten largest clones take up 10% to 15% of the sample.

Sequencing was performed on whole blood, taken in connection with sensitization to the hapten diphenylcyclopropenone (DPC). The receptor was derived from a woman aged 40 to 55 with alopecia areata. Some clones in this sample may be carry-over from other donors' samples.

The sequenced DNA is TGTGCCAGCAGCTTACGGGGGGGCACAGATACGCAGTATTTT. This encodes CASSLRGGTDTQYF. Rearrangement joined TRBV5-4 to TRBJ2-3, and 7 junction bases match TRBD2. CDR1 SGHNT and CDR2 YYREEE are derived from the germline V gene (reference sequence). Compared with germline, V lacks 2 bases and J lacks 1 base; bases without a gene match: 1. From the cysteine through the phenylalanine, the CDR3 covers 14 amino acids. This entry keeps only the CDR3 DNA: 42 bases, framed from base 1.